This T cell receptor beta chain was obtained from a study of human T cells and chemical hapten exposure. This clonotype appeared a few times. What it binds is unknown. Overall study results and limits: DPC sensitization left the count of TCRs above 1 in 1000 unchanged.

Original processing notes: Sample TCR totals centred on a median of around 96,000, ranging about 23,224 to 700,000. TCRdb independently ran MiXCR on the RACE reads; one entry per CDR3 protein. The V and J calls were not made by the authors but by TCRdb's processing. Of around 130,000 distinct CDR3 sequences detected, about 8.2% appear once; the ten largest clones hold about 2%. The time point is: healthy volunteer bleed at 2 weeks. Researchers extracted total RNA from unfractionated whole blood. Input material: whole blood. This clonotype was obtained from a male donor in good health. Some clones in this sample may be carry-over from other donors' samples.

CDR3 sequence: CASSIARTVNQPQHF. DNA of the CDR3: TGTGCCAGTAGTATAGCTCGGACAGTAAATCAGCCCCAGCATTTT. V and J are TRBV19 and TRBJ1-5; TRBD1 is a possible D gene (6 bases). The CDR3 is 15 amino acids. V lost 1 base and J lost 4, with 11 bases in between. Germline assignment: CDR1 LNHDA and CDR2 SQIVND (reference sequence).